This T cell receptor (beta chain) was recovered during a study of PD-1 blockade in classical Hodgkin lymphoma. Time point noted: newly diagnosed, previously untreated cHL patient sample. By magnetic negative selection, CD4+ T cells were purified from thawed PBMCs. Profiled with immunoSEQ multiplex PCR; TCRdb holds only in-frame clones, not every one. Among about 30,000 clones listed, 88% were seen once. Study-wide findings and caveats: Newly diagnosed patients reportedly had lower baseline TCR diversity than healthy donors.

Points on this clone: The antigen is unknown.

Germline V CDR1 and CDR2: MDHEN, SYDVKM. The V end was cut by 5 bases, the J end by 8 bases, with 16 bases between. The CDR3 has 14 amino acids. The origin of this receptor is a human donor with classical Hodgkin lymphoma. The source material was CD4+ T cells from blood. The chain uses TRBV28 and TRBJ1-5; D is uncertain. CDR3 sequence (DNA): TGTGCCAGCAGTCGCGGTTGGGTTCGGGAGCCCCAGCATTTT. Encoded protein: CASSRGWVREPQHF.